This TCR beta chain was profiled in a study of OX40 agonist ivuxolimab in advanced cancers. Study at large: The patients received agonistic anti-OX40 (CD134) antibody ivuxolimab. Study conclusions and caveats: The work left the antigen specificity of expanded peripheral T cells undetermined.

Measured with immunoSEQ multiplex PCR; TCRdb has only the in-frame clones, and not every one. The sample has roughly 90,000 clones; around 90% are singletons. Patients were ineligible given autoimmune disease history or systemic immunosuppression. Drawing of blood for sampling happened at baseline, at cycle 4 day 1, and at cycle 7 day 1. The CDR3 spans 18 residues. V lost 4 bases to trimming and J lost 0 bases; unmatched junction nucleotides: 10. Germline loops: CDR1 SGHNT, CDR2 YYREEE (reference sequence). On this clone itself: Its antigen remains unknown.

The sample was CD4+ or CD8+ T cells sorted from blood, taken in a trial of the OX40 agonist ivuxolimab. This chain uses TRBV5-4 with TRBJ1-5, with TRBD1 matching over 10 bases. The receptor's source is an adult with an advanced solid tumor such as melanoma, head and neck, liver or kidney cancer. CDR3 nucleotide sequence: TGTGCCAGCAGCGCGGGACAGGGGCACGGTTATAGCAATCAGCCCCAGCATTTT. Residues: CASSAGQGHGYSNQPQHF.